This TCR beta chain was observed in a study of siplizumab effects on memory and regulatory T cells. General observations from the study: Siplizumab caused a significant drop in alloreactive sequences traceable to unstimulated CD4+ memory cells. The alloreactive clones that mapped to unstimulated subsets made up only a minor fraction.

Data came from immunoSEQ multiplex PCR; TCRdb stores just in-frame clones and leaves some out. The sample contains 50,000 to 55,000 clones, 95% to 97% of which appear only once. On this clone itself: Its antigen is unknown.

Naive, memory, effector memory and TEMRA subsets that were unstimulated underwent sequencing in three donor pairs. Germline-derived CDR1 and CDR2 are LNHNV and YYDKDF (reference sequence). V lost 1 base to trimming and J lost 3 bases, with 15 bases between them. The CDR3 loop spans 16 amino acids. Material: naive CD4+ T cells sorted from blood. The sequence came from a human donor in good health. The chain carries TRBV15 and TRBJ1-2; tentatively, D is TRBD1 (5 bases). CDR3 DNA: TGTGCCACCAGCAGAGGGCCGGGGGTAGAGGACTATGGCTACACCTTC. Its protein product is CATSRGPGVEDYGYTF. The full variable domain, rest sourced from reference TRBV15 and TRBJ1-2, is DAMVIQNPRYQVTQFGKPVTLSCSQTLNHNVMYWYQQKSSQAPKLLFHYYDKDFNNEADTPDNFQSRRPNTSFCFLDIRSPGLGDTAMYLCATSRGPGVEDYGYTFGSGTRLTVV.